This T cell receptor (beta chain) was recovered during a study of T cell repertoires in cytomegalovirus infection. Study overall: In the study, CMV epitopes included recently identified HLA-C-restricted and well-studied HLA-B-restricted ones. Public TCR beta signatures indicated both CMV infection and matching HLA type.

In the case of this clonotype: Its cognate antigen is unknown.

TCRdb ran MiXCR on the reads and lists one entry per CDR3 protein. The top ten hold 20% of the sample, which has around 340,000 distinct CDR3 sequences, about 28% seen once. Trimming stripped 4 bases from V and 0 bases from J, with 19 bases between. The CDR3 length is 17 residues. Germline V gene sequence: CDR1 SGDLS, CDR2 YYNGEE. Whole-study findings and limits: Clonotypes of TCR beta that were HLA-C-restricted and CMV-specific dominated the ex vivo response.

The sequencing here drew on cultured PBMCs, taken from culture after CMV antigen stimulation. The sequence derives from a human donor in good health (CMV status not recorded). Some clones in this sample may be carry-over from other donors' samples. The chain couples TRBV9 to TRBJ1-1; unclear D gene. In nucleotides, the CDR3 is TGTGCCAGCAGCCCCACGGTTCTCCCCCTCATGAACACTGAAGCTTTCTTT. Protein sequence: CASSPTVLPLMNTEAFF.